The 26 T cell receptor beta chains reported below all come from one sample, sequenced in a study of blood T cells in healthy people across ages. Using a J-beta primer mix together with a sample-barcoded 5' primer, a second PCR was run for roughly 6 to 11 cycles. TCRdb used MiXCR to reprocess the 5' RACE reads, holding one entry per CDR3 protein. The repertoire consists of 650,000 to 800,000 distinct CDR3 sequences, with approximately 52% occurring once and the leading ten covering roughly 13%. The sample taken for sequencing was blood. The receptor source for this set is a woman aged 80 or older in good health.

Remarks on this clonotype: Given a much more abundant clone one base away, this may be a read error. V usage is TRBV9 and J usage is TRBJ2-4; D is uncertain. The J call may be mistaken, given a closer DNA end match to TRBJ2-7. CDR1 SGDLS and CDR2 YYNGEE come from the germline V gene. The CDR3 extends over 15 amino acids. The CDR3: CASSVEERATYEQYF. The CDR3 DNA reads TGTGCCAGCAGCGTAGAAGAAAGAGCCACCTACGAGCAGTACTTC.

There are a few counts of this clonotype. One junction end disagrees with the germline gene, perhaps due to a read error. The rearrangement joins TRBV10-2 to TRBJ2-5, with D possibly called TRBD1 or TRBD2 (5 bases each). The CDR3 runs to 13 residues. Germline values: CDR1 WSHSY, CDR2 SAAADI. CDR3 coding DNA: TGCGCCGGCAGATCGGGACCTGGGGAGACCCAGTACTTC. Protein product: CAGRSGPGETQYF.

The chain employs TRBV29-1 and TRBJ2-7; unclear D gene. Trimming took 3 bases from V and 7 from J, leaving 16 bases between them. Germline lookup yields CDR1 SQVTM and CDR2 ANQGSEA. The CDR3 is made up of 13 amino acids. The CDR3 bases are TGCAGCGTTGACAGAACCTCCTACAATGAGCAGTACTTC. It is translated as CSVDRTSYNEQYF.

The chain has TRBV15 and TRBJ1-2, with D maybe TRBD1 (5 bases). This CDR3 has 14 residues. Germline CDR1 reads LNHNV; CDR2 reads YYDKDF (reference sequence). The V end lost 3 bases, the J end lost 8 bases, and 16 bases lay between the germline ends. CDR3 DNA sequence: TGTGCCACCAGCAGGGGCCCAGGGCGCGAAGGCTACACCTTC. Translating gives CATSRGPGREGYTF.

This CDR3 is CASSFKGNQPQHF. As DNA, the CDR3 is TGTGCCAGCAGCTTTAAGGGCAATCAGCCCCAGCATTTT. The chain has TRBV3-1 and TRBJ1-5; D remains ambiguous. The CDR3 covers 13 residues. CDR1 and CDR2 (germline): LGHDT, YNNKEL (reference sequence). Trimming removed 5 bases at V and 2 bases at J, with 7 bases between.

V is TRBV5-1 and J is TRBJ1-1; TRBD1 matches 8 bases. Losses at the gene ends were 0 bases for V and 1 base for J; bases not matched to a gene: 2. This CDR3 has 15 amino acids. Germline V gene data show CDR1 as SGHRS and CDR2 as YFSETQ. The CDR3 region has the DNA TGCGCCAGCAGCTTGGGACAGGGGCAGAACACTGAAGCTTTCTTT. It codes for CASSLGQGQNTEAFF.

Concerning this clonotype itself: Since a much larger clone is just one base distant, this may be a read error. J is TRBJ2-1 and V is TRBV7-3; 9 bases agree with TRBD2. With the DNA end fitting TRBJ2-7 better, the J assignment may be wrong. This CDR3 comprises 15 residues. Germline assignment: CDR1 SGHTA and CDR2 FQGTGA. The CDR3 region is CASSVTSGRVYEQYF. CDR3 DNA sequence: TGTGCCAGCAGCGTTACTAGCGGGCGCGTCTACGAGCAGTACTTC.

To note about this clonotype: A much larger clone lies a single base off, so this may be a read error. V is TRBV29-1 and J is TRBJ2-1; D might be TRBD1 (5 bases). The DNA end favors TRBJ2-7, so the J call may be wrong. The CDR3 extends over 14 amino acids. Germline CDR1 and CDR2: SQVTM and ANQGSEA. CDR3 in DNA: TGCAGCGTTGTAGCACAGGTGCCTTACAATGAGCAGTACTTC. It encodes CSVVAQVPYNEQYF.

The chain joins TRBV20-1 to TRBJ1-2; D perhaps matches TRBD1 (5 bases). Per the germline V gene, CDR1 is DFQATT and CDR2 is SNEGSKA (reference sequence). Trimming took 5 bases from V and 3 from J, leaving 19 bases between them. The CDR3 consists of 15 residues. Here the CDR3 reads CSAGQGSSRDYGYTF. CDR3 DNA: TGCAGTGCTGGGCAGGGTTCATCGAGGGACTATGGCTACACCTTC.

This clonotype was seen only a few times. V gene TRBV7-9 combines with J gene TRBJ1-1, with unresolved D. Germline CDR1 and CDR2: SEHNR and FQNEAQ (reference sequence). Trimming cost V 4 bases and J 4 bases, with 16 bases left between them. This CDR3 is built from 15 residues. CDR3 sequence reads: CASSSRGLRGTEAFF. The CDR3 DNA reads TGTGCCAGCAGCTCAAGAGGCCTGCGGGGCACTGAAGCTTTCTTT.

CDR3 nucleotides: TGCAGTTATATACGAGGGGGGCACACTGAAGCTTTCTTT. This codes for CSYIRGGHTEAFF. The J gene is TRBJ1-1, the V gene TRBV20-1, with D maybe TRBD1 (6 bases). CDR1 and CDR2 (germline): DFQATT, SNEGSKA (reference sequence). The CDR3 is 13 residues long. The V end was cut by 8 bases, the J end by 3 bases, with 16 bases between.

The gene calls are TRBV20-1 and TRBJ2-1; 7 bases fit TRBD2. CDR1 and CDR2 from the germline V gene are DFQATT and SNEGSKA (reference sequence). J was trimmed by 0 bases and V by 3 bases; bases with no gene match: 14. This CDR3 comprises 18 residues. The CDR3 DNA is TGCAGTGCTAGTTCAGTCGGTTCGGGCGGGAGCTCCTACAATGAGCAGTTCTTC. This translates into CSASSVGSGGSSYNEQFF.

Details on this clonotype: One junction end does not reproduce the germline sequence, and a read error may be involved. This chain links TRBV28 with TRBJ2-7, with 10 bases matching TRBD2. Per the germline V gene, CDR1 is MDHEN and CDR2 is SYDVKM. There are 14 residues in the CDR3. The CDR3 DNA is TGTGCCAGCGAATCTAGCGGGAGATCCTACGGGCAGTACTTC. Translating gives CASESSGRSYGQYF.

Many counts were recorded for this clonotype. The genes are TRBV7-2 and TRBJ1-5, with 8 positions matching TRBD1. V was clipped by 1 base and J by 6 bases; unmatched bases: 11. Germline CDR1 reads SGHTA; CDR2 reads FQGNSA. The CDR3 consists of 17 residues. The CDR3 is CASSLEVLSGGGQPQHF. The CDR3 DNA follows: TGTGCCAGCAGCTTAGAGGTCCTATCAGGGGGCGGTCAGCCCCAGCATTTT.

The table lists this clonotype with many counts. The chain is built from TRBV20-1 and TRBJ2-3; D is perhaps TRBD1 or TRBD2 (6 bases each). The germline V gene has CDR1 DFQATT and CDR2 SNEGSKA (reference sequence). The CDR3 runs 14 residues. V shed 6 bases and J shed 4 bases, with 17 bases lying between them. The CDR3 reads CSALPLGGPDTQYF. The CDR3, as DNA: TGCAGTGCCCTCCCCCTGGGGGGCCCAGATACGCAGTATTTT.

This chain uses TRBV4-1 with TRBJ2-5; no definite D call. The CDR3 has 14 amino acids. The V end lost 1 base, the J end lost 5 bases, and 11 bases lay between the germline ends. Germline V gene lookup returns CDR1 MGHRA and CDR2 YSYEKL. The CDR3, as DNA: TGCGCCAGCAGCCAAGGGGGTTCTTGGGAGACCCAGTACTTC. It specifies CASSQGGSWETQYF.

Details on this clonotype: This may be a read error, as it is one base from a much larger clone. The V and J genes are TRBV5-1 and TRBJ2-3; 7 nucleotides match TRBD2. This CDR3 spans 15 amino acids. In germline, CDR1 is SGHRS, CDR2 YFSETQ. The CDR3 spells CAGSLVRGGPDTQYF. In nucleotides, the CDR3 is TGCGCCGGCAGCTTGGTGAGGGGAGGGCCAGATACGCAGTATTTT.

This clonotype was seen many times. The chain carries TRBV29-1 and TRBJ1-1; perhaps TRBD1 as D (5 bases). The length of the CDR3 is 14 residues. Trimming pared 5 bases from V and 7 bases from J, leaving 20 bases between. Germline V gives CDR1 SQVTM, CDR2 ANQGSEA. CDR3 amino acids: CSVTRSTSRVEAFF. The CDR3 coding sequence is TGCAGCGTTACTAGGTCCACCTCCAGGGTTGAAGCTTTCTTT.

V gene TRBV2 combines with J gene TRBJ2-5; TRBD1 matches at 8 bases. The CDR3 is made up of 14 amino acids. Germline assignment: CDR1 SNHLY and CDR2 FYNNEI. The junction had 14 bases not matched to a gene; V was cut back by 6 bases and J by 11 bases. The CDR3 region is CASRGGQDYEEQYF. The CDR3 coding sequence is TGTGCCAGCAGGGGGGGACAGGACTACGAGGAGCAGTACTTC. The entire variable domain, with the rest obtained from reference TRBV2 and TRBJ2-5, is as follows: EPEVTQTPSHQVTQMGQEVILRCVPISNHLYFYWYRQILGQKVEFLVSFYNNEISEKSEIFDDQFSVERPDGSNFTLKIRSTKLEDSAMYFCASRGGQDYEEQYFGPGTRLLVL.

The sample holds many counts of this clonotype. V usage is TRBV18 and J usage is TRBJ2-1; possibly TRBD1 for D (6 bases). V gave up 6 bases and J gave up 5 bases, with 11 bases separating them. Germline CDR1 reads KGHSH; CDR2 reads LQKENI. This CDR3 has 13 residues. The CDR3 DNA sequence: TGTGCCAGCTCGCCATGGGACAACAATGAGCAGTTCTTC. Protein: CASSPWDNNEQFF.

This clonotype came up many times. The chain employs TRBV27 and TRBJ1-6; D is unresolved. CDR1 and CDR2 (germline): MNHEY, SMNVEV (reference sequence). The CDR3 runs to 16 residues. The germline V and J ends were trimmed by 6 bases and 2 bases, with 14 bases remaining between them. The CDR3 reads CASRPELGTYNSPLHF. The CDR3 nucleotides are TGTGCCAGCAGGCCGGAGTTGGGAACCTATAATTCACCCCTCCACTTT.

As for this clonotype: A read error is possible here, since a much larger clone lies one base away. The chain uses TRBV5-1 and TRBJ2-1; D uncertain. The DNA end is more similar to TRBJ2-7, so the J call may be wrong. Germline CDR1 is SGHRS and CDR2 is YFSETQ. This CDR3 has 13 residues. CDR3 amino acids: CASGQRSNNEQYF. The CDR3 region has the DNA TGCGCCTCGGGCCAACGCTCCAACAATGAGCAGTACTTC.

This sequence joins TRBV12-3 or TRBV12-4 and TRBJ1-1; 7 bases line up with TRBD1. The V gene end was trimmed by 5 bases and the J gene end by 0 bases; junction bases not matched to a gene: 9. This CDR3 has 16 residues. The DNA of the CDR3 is TGTGCCAGCAGTAGGGGGCAGTTGATCCTGAACACTGAAGCTTTCTTT. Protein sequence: CASSRGQLILNTEAFF.

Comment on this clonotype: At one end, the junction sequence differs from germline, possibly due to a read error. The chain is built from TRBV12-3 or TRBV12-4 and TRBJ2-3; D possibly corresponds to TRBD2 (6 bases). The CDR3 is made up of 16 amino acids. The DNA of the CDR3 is TGTGCCAGCAGTTTGGGGGACTCCACTAGCACAGATACGCGGTATTTT. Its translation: CASSLGDSTSTDTRYF.

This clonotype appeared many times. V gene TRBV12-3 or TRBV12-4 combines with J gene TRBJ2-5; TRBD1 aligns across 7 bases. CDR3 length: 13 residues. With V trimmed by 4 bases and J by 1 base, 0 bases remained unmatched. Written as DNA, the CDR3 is TGTGCCAGCAGTTGGACAGGCCAAGAGACCCAGTACTTC. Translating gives CASSWTGQETQYF.

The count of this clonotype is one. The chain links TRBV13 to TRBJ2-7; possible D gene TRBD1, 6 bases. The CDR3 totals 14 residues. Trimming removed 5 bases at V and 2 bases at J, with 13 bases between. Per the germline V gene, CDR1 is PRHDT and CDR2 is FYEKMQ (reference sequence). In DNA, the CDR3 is TGTGCCAGCAGCGCTAGGGGGTTGACCTACGAGCAGTACTTC. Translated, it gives CASSARGLTYEQYF.